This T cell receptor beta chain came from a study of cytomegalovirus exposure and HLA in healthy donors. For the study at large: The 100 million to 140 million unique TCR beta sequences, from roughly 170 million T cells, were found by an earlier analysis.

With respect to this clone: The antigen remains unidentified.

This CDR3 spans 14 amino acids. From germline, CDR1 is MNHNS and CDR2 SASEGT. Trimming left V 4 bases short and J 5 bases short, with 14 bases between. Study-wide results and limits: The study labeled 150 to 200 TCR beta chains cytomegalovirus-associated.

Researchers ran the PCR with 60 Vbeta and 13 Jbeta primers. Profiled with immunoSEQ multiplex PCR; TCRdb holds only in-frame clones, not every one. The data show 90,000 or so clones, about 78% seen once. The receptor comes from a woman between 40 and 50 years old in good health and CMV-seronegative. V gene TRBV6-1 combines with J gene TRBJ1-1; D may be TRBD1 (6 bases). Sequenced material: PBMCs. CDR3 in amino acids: CASSGQQGLTEAFF. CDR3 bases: TGTGCCAGCAGTGGTCAACAGGGATTAACTGAAGCTTTCTTT.